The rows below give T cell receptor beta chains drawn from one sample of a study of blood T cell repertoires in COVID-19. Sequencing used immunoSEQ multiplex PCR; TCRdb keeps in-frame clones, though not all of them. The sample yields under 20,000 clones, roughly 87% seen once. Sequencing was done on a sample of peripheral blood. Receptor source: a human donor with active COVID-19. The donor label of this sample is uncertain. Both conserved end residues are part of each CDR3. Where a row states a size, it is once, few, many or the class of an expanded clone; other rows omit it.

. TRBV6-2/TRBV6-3 CASSSTGLETQYF
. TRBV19 CASSSRTGNEKLFF
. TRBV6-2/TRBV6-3 CASSYSRGLEAFF
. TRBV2 CASRAQVGTGEQYF
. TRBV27 CASSKQGRRNQPQHF
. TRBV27 CASSSGLAVTYNEQFF
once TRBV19 CASSTRVTNEQFF
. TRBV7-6 CASSSTTGASYEQYF
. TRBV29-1 CSVEGLARGGTGELFF
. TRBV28 CASMTLQIADTQYF
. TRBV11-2 CASSLGRLREGPGELFF
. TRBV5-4 CASSTRLAGGLNTGELFF
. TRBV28 CASSPNRNTEAFF
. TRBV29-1 CSVEEGNTDTQYF
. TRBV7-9 CASSLETGTPGTGELFF
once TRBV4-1 CASSARVAGGGDEQFF
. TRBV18 CASSPPGLAGEQYF
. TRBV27 CASSSIRGRRGYTF
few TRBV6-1 CASSEAPGGSYNEQFF
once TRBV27 CASSPLGPSEQYF
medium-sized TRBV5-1 CASSFQGAPYEQYF
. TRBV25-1 CASSDKLSYEQYF
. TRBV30 CAWSKDRGGDTGELFF
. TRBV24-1 CATRGGVHTGELFF
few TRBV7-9 CASSPPGGPGEQYF
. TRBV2 CASVGSPWNNQPQHF
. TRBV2 CASRGDSETFSGANVLTF
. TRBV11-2 CASSTLGTSGTYEQYF
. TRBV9 CASSARTSAGETQYF
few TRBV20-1 CSAYLNTEAFF
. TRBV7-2 CASGLTVRNTEAFF
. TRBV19 CASSVPGLPNIQYF
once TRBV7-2 CASSLARGEQYF
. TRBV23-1 CASGTSVVSYEQYF
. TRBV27 CASSPPRQGEQFF
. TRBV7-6 CASSRRLAGYNEQFF
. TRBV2 CASSAIGGRMEGYTF
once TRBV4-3 CASSQDDSGDYGYTF
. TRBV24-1 CATSTGLAPETQYF
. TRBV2 CASRAGLNTGELFF
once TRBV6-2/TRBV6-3 CASSYTRTGAGYTF
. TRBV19 CASSTGGGSGSEAFF
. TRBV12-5 CASGKGLADYGEQYF
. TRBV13 CASNRRANYGYTF
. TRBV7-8 CASSLIREQFF
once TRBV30 CAWSDLTGSSGSPLHF
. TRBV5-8 CASSLGQAITDTQYF
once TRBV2 CASSDRTIGETQYF
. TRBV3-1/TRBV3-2 CASSRTGQPQHF